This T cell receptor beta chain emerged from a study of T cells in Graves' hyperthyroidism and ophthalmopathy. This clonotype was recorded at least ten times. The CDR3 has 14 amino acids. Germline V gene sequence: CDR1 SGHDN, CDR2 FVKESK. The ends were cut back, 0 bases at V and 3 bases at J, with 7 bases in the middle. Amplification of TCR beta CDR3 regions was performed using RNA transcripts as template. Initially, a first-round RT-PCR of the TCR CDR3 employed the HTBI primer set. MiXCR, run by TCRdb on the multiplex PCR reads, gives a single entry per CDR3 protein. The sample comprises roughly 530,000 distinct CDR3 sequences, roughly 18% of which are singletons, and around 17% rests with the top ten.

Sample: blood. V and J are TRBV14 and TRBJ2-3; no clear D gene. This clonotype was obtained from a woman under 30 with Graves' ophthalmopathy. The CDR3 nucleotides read TGTGCCAGCAGCCAAGAAACCGTAACAGATACGCAGTATTTT. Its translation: CASSQETVTDTQYF. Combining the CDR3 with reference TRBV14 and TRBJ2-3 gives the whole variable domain EAGVTQFPSHSVIEKGQTVTLRCDPISGHDNLYWYRRVMGKEIKFLLHFVKESKQDESGMPNNRFLAERTGGTYSTLKVQPAELEDSGVYFCASSQETVTDTQYFGPGTRLTVL.